Below, 2 T cell receptor beta chains from the same sample are listed, as sequenced in a study of cytomegalovirus exposure and HLA in healthy donors. PCR primers comprised 60 Vbeta and 13 Jbeta primers. Sequencing used immunoSEQ multiplex PCR; TCRdb keeps in-frame clones, though not all of them. The table includes approximately 100,000 clones, 65% to 80% detected once. Specimen: PBMCs. These receptors all come from a woman aged 50 to 60 in good health and CMV-seropositive.

This chain uses TRBV19 with TRBJ1-1; D might be TRBD1 (5 bases). The CDR3 spans 14 residues. The germline CDR1 and CDR2 sequences are LNHDA and SQIVND (reference sequence). The germline V and J ends were trimmed by 7 bases and 5 bases, with 17 bases remaining between them. The CDR3 nucleotides read TGTGCCAGTACCTCGGTCGGGGGAAAGACTGAAGCTTTCTTT. This sequence encodes CASTSVGGKTEAFF.

This clone was counted a few times. The genes are TRBV30 and TRBJ1-1, with TRBD1 as a possible D gene (5 bases). Between the trimmed V and J ends, which lost 2 bases and 0 bases, there was a span of 7 bases. Germline CDR1 is GTSNPN and CDR2 is SVGIG (reference sequence). The CDR3 extends over 13 amino acids. CDR3 loop: CAWSRGVNTEAFF. As DNA, the CDR3 is TGTGCCTGGAGTAGGGGTGTGAACACTGAAGCTTTCTTT.